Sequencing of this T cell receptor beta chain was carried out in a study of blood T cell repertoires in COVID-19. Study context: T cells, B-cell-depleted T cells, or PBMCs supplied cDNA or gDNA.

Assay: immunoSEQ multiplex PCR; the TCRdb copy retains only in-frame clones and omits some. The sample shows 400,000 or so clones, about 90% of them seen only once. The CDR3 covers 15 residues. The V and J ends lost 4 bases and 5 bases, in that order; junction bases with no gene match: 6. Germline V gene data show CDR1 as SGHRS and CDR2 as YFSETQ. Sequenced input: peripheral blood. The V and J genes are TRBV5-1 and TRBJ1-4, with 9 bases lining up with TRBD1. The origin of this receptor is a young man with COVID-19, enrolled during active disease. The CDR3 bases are TGCGCCAGCAGCCCGAACAGGGGGCTAAATGAAAAACTGTTTTTT. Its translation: CASSPNRGLNEKLFF.